This TCR beta chain came from a study of CD8+ T cells in alopecia areata. Study as a whole: Tofacitinib was taken orally by treated patients, and the dose was 5 to 10 mg twice daily. Tofacitinib administration persisted for 6 to 18 months, succeeded by 6 months off drug.

This CDR3 comprises 13 residues. In germline, CDR1 is LNHDA, CDR2 SQIVND (reference sequence). V dropped 5 bases and J dropped 8 bases, with 12 bases sitting between them. Broader study findings: Mice showed TCR sharing more clearly than patients did, possibly owing to HLA. The study found higher clonality in lesional than normal scalp, especially in alopecia totalis/universalis.

This clone was recorded a few times. Its antigen is unidentified. RNA extraction and reverse transcription yielded cDNA as sequencing template. TCRdb keeps only in-frame clones here, not all; method: immunoSEQ multiplex PCR. The sample has around 15,000 clones, almost 60% seen once. Collection of lesional scalp punch biopsies and peripheral blood was performed in alopecia areata patients. Specimen: skin. The sequence derives from a human donor with alopecia areata. This chain connects TRBV19 to TRBJ1-4, with no clear D. In DNA, the CDR3 is TGTGCCAGTAGTGGAAGAACGCGAGAAAAACTGTTTTTT. Protein: CASSGRTREKLFF. Full variable domain (missing parts from reference TRBV19 and TRBJ1-4): DGGITQSPKYLFRKEGQNVTLSCEQNLNHDAMYWYRQDPGQGLRLIYYSQIVNDFQKGDIAEGYSVSREKKESFPLTVTSAQKNPTAFYLCASSGRTREKLFFGSGTQLSVL.